This T cell receptor beta chain comes out of a study of shared clonotypes between healthy human individuals. Regarding the study as a whole: Generally, naive subsets (rather than memory subsets) showed larger estimated richness.

TCRdb keeps only in-frame clones here, not all; method: immunoSEQ multiplex PCR. The data show around 2.1 million clones, with approximately 95% seen just once and roughly 0.13% held by the top ten. Notes on this clone: Antigen unknown.

Sequenced material: naive CD4+ T cells sorted from blood. Subset noted: CD45RA+ positively selected. The clonotype comes from a man aged 18 to 30 in good health.

CDR3 region: CAWSQGTSGLTDTQYF. DNA of the CDR3: TGTGCCTGGAGTCAAGGGACTAGCGGCCTCACAGATACGCAGTATTTT. This chain uses TRBV30 with TRBJ2-3; TRBD2 agrees at 11 bases. The CDR3 is made up of 16 amino acids. CDR1 GTSNPN and CDR2 SVGIG come from the germline V gene (reference sequence). V dropped 2 bases and J dropped 2; count of bases not matched to a gene: 6.